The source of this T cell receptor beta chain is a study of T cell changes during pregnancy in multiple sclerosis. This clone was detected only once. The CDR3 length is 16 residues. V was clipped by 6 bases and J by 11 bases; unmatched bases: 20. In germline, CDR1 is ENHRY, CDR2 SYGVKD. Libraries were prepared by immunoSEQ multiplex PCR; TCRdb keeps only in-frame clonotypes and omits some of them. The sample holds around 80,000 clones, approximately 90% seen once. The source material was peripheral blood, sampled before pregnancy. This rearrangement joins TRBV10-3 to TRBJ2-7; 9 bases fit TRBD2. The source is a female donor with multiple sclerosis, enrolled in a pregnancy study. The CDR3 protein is CAISALGGSGSSMEYF. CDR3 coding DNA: TGTGCCATCAGCGCCTTAGGGGGTAGCGGGAGTAGTATGGAGTACTTC.